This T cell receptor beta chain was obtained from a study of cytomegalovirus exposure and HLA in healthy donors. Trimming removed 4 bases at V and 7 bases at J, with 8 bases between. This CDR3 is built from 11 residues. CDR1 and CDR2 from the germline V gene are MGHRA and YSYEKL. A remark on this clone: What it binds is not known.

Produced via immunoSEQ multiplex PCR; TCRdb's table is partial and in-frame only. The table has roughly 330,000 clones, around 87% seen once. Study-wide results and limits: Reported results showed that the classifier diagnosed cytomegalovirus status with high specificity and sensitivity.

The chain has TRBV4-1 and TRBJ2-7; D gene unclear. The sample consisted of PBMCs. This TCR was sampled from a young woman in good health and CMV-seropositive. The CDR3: CASSLGPEQYF. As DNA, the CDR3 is TGCGCCAGCAGCCTCGGACCAGAGCAGTACTTC.